What follows describes a single T cell receptor beta chain. It has no known antigen specificity. There are no base qualities to consult, and no much larger clone falls within one base. The data belong to a study of fetal regulatory T cell absence and autoimmunity (dated by TCRdb to between 2016 and 2019). As for the study more broadly: Autoimmunity of the exocrine pancreas was seen in the IPEX patients even though clinical diabetes was absent. Overall results and qualifications from the work: Cord blood and pancreas had broadly similar TRB gene family usage, resembling published neonatal and adult repertoires. Significant oligoclonal enrichment of the TCR compartment was observed in pancreas versus cord blood, with some top clones enriched more than 90-fold. The oligoclonal enrichment was interpreted as supporting antigen-driven autoimmunity in the pancreas before birth in IPEX syndrome.

On the immunoSEQ human TCRbeta survey platform, TCRbeta CDR3 regions were amplified and barcoded with a two-step multiplex PCR. Libraries were sequenced on Illumina instruments, and IgH from the same samples was sequenced in parallel. For the original study's pipeline: To remove PCR and sequencing errors, raw reads were filtered against the IMGT V, D, J definitions and then binned using a nearest-neighbor algorithm. A clone was defined as an identical nucleotide sequence, and differential abundance between tissues was tested with a Fisher exact test for each clone using a pFDR threshold of p<0.01. Clones with frequencies too low for statistical inference were excluded by a minimum inclusion filter of 10 in either sample. Pairwise clonal comparisons used the immunoSEQ Analyzer, and gene family usage was assessed with IMGT tools. This is the immuneACCESS table as TCRdb keeps it, with only in-frame sequences that have V and J called. A part of the clones is gone; compared with another copy, unresolved V genes explain less than half, and the rest is unexplained. Clonal size and the V and J genes are those of that table, whereas D and trimming came from the DNA. This sample is represented by 95,000 or so clones; about 78% of them were singletons. Roughly 2% of the sample belongs to the ten largest clones.

Genomic DNA obtained from frozen pancreas tissue was processed for repertoire sequencing. The DNeasy Blood and Tissue Kit was used to extract roughly 2-3.1 ug of genomic DNA from either umbilical cord blood or frozen pancreas. Trimming costs V 0 bases and J 11 bases, and their ends lie 14 bases apart. The CDR3 holds 14 amino acids from the cysteine to the phenylalanine. Kept here is only the CDR3 DNA, which spans 42 bases and is read in frame from base 1. CDR1 is given as MNHEY and CDR2 as SVGAGI, both from the germline V gene. The receptor chain draws on TRBV6-5 and TRBJ1-5; no D gene can be assigned with confidence. Source material: pancreas tissue. This sequence originates from a male donor with IPEX syndrome. The nucleotide sequence is given as TGTGCCAGCAGTTACTCGGACCGCAAGGAGGCCCAGCATTTT. Translated, it reads CASSYSDRKEAQHF.